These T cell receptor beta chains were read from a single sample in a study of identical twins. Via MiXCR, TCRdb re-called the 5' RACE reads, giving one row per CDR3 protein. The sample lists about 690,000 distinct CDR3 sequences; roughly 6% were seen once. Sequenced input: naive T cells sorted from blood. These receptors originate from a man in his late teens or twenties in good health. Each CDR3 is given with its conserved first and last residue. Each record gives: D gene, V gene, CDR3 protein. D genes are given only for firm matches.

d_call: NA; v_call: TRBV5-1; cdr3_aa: CASSPDSYTGELFF
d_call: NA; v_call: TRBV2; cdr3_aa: CASSTGQLGDQETQYF
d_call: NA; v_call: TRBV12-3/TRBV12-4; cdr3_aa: CASSLQGLVYGYTF
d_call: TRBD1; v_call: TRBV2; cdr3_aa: CASSEIGTGGLDTQYF
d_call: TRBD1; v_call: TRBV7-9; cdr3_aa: CASSTRDRGLRTEAFF
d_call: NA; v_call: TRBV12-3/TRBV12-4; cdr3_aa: CASSPSTMGGFSPLHF
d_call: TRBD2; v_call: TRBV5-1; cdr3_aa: CASSLERELYEQFF
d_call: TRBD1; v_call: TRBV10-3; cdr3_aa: CAISVTGDLVFYEQYF
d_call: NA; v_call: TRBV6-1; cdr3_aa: CASTSMGAGEKLFF
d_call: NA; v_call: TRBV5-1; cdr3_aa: CASSFLAGTGFLEETQYF
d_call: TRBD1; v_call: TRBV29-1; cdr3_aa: CSEGQANYGYTF
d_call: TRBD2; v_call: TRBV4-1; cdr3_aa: CASRNLFRTSDGNEQFF
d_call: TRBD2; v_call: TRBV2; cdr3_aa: CASKQLAGLSYEQYF
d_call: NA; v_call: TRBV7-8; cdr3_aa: CASKMRSGNEQFF
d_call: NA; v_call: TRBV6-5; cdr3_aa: CASSSRRGEQYF
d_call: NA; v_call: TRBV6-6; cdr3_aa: CASNGGEVEQYF
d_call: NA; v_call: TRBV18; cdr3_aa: CASSPSAAVNSPLHF
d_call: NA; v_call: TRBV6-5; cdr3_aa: CASSSQGAAGYEQYF
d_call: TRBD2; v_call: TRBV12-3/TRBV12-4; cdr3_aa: CASSPWEGEAETQYF
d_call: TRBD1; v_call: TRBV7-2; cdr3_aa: CASSATGRNQPQHF
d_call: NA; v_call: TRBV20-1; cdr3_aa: CSAAKLQPGQTQYF
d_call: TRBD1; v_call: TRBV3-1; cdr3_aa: CASSPPDRGSDTQYF
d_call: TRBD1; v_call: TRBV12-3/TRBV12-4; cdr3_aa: CASSQMGQVNTEAFF
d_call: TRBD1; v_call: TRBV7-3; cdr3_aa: CASKTGVSGNQPQHF